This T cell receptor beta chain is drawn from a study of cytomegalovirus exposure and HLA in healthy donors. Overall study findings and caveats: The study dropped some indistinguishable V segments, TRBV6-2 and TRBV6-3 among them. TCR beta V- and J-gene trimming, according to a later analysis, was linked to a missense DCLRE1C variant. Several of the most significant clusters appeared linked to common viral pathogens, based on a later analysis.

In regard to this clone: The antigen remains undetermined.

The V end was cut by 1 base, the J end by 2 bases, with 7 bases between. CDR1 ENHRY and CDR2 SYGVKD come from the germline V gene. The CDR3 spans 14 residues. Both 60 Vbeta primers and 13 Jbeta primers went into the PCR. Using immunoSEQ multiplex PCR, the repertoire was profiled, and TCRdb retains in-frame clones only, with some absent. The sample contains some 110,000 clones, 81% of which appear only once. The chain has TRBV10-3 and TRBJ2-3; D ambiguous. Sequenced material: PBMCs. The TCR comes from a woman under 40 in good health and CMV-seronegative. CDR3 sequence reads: CAISEFSFTDTQYF. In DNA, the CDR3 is TGTGCCATCAGTGAGTTTTCCTTCACAGATACGCAGTATTTT.